A single sample is the source of the 23 T cell receptor beta chains below, sequenced in a study of T cell responses to AZD1222 COVID-19 vaccine. Method: immunoSEQ multiplex PCR; TCRdb's copy keeps in-frame clones and lacks some. The profile shows over 120,000 clones, just under 95% of them singletons. Sample: peripheral blood, taken after recovery from COVID-19. These receptors were collected from an adult who had recovered from COVID-19.

The genes are TRBV5-5 and TRBJ1-2; D is uncertain. CDR1 is SGHKS and CDR2 is YYEKEE in the germline V gene (reference sequence). V was clipped by 0 bases and J by 2 bases, with 14 bases between them. This CDR3 comprises 16 residues. CDR3: CASSLGRRTFNYGYTF. For the CDR3, the DNA is TGTGCCAGCAGCTTGGGTCGACGGACCTTCAACTATGGCTACACCTTC.

The chain carries TRBV28 and TRBJ2-5; TRBD2 matches 10 bases. This CDR3 has 18 residues. The V and J ends lost 5 bases and 5 bases, in that order; junction bases with no gene match: 17. Germline V gene lookup returns CDR1 MDHEN and CDR2 SYDVKM. CDR3 region: CASSILQASGRFGETQYF. The DNA of the CDR3 is TGTGCCAGCAGTATTCTTCAGGCTAGCGGGAGATTTGGGGAGACCCAGTACTTC.

V and J are TRBV19 and TRBJ2-7; 10 bases map to TRBD2. J gave up 2 bases and V 4 bases, and 11 bases lay outside the gene matches. The CDR3 has 17 amino acids. Germline CDR1 reads LNHDA; CDR2 reads SQIVND (reference sequence). This chain's CDR3 is CASSRPRTSGGTYEQYF. The CDR3 nucleotides read TGTGCCAGTAGTAGACCGCGGACTAGCGGAGGGACCTACGAGCAGTACTTC.

The chain carries TRBV29-1 and TRBJ1-1; TRBD1 matches 7 bases. V dropped 8 bases and J dropped 7; count of bases not matched to a gene: 4. In germline, CDR1 is SQVTM, CDR2 ANQGSEA. The CDR3 spans 10 residues. Written as DNA, the CDR3 is TGCAGCTTTAACAGGGGTGAAGCTTTCTTT. This translates into CSFNRGEAFF.

The chain uses TRBV20-1 and TRBJ2-1; possibly TRBD2 for D (6 bases). The CDR3 is 15 residues long. V was cut by 3 bases and J by 5 bases, with 17 bases left in between. Per the germline V gene, CDR1 is DFQATT and CDR2 is SNEGSKA (reference sequence). The DNA of the CDR3 is TGCAGTGCTAGTCTTATCGGGAGAAAGAACAATGAGCAGTTCTTC. Protein product: CSASLIGRKNNEQFF.

The chain links TRBV20-1 to TRBJ1-2; D is undetermined. The V gene's germline CDR1 is DFQATT and CDR2 SNEGSKA (reference sequence). Trimming cost V 6 bases and J 4 bases, with 9 bases left between them. The CDR3 has 11 amino acids. The CDR3 DNA reads as TGCAGTGCCAAAAGGCTCTATGGCTACACCTTC. This encodes CSAKRLYGYTF.

J is TRBJ2-5 and V is TRBV30, with 8 nucleotides matching TRBD1. The germline V gene has CDR1 GTSNPN and CDR2 SVGIG (reference sequence). The CDR3 covers 14 residues. Unmatched junction bases numbered 9, after V lost 2 bases and J lost 7 bases. CDR3 sequence reads: CAWSTGQGLGTQYF. For the CDR3, the DNA is TGTGCCTGGAGTACAGGACAGGGACTGGGGACCCAGTACTTC.

The V and J genes are TRBV2 and TRBJ1-6, with D tentatively TRBD1 (5 bases). Germline values: CDR1 SNHLY, CDR2 FYNNEI. There are 14 residues in the CDR3. The V and J ends lost 6 bases and 1 base respectively, with 7 bases between them. CDR3 bases: TGTGCCAGCAGCGACAGTTCCTATAATTCACCCCTCCACTTT. Protein: CASSDSSYNSPLHF.

V and J are TRBV7-9 and TRBJ1-2; D might be TRBD1 (6 bases). CDR1 is SEHNR and CDR2 is FQNEAQ in the germline V gene (reference sequence). V was pared by 8 bases and J by 6 bases, with 19 bases between. The CDR3 loop spans 14 amino acids. The CDR3 nucleotides are TGTGCCAGCGGACTCCTGGCAGGGGAGGATGGCTACACCTTC. Amino acids: CASGLLAGEDGYTF.

The CDR3: CASSFSTDQETQYF. CDR3 DNA sequence: TGCGCCAGCAGCTTTAGTACTGACCAAGAGACCCAGTACTTC. The rearrangement links TRBV5-1 to TRBJ2-5; D is unresolved. Germline V gives CDR1 SGHRS, CDR2 YFSETQ. The CDR3 extends over 14 amino acids. Trimming removed 2 bases from V and 0 bases from J, with 8 bases in between.

The chain recombines TRBV19 with TRBJ2-2, with D perhaps TRBD1 or TRBD2 (5 bases each). Germline-derived CDR1 and CDR2 are LNHDA and SQIVND (reference sequence). This CDR3 is built from 16 residues. The ends were cut back, 1 base at V and 6 bases at J, with 15 bases in the middle. CDR3 sequence reads: CASSIVEGGGPGELFF. CDR3 DNA: TGTGCCAGTAGTATAGTAGAGGGTGGGGGACCCGGGGAGCTGTTTTTT.

The chain joins TRBV3-1 (or the pseudogene TRBV3-2) to TRBJ2-5; no definite D call. This CDR3 region has 12 residues. V dropped 2 bases and J dropped 4 bases, with 5 bases sitting between them. Per germline, CDR1 LGHDT and CDR2 YNNKEL (reference sequence). The chain's CDR3 is CASSQLRETQYF. The CDR3 DNA reads TGTGCCAGCAGCCAACTTCGAGAGACCCAGTACTTC.

This clone is a singleton in its sample. This rearrangement joins TRBV19 to TRBJ2-3; D may be TRBD1 (5 bases). The CDR3 runs 15 residues. The germline V gene has CDR1 LNHDA and CDR2 SQIVND (reference sequence). Trimming removed 3 bases from V and 3 bases from J, with 13 bases in between. DNA of the CDR3: TGTGCCAGTAGTATCAGGGCGAAGGCGACAGATACGCAGTATTTT. Translation: CASSIRAKATDTQYF.

The V call is TRBV10-2, the J call TRBJ2-5; D is uncertain. The germline V gene encodes CDR1 WSHSY and CDR2 SAAADI. The CDR3 extends over 14 amino acids. V shed 6 bases and J shed 1 base, with 12 bases lying between them. The CDR3 spells CASREAGSQETQYF. The CDR3 region has the DNA TGCGCCAGCAGAGAGGCCGGGTCCCAAGAGACCCAGTACTTC.

V and J are TRBV28 and TRBJ1-5; D is unclear. V was trimmed by 6 bases and J by 2 bases, leaving 14 bases between them. Germline CDR1 and CDR2: MDHEN and SYDVKM. The length of the CDR3 is 15 residues. CDR3 nucleotide sequence: TGTGCCAGCAGCCCGGGCCAGTTGGGCAATCAGCCCCAGCATTTT. Translated: CASSPGQLGNQPQHF.

This clone was observed once. The rearrangement joins TRBV7-3 to TRBJ2-1; D possibly corresponds to TRBD1 (6 bases). From germline, CDR1 is SGHTA and CDR2 FQGTGA. With 3 bases removed from V and 0 bases from J, the gap between germline ends came to 9 bases. There are 15 residues in the CDR3. The CDR3 reads CASSFGQSSYNEQFF. CDR3 bases: TGTGCCAGCAGCTTTGGACAGAGCTCCTACAATGAGCAGTTCTTC.

The V and J genes are TRBV4-1 and TRBJ2-7, with D perhaps TRBD1 (6 bases). This CDR3 region has 14 residues. V shed 4 bases and J shed 7 bases, with 17 bases lying between them. Germline-derived CDR1 and CDR2 are MGHRA and YSYEKL. The CDR3 spells CASSPVGRDTEQYF. DNA for the CDR3: TGCGCCAGCAGCCCTGTTGGCCGGGACACTGAGCAGTACTTC.

The chain recombines TRBV5-1 with TRBJ2-7, with D perhaps matching TRBD2 (6 bases). CDR3 length: 14 amino acids. Germline assignment: CDR1 SGHRS and CDR2 YFSETQ. V gave up 0 bases and J gave up 2 bases, with 9 bases separating them. DNA for the CDR3: TGCGCCAGCAGCTTGGGGCTAGCGCCCTACGAGCAGTACTTC. Protein product: CASSLGLAPYEQYF.

V and J are TRBV2 and TRBJ1-4; tentatively, D is TRBD1 (6 bases). V lost 5 bases and J 3 bases, leaving 13 bases between the germline ends. The CDR3 covers 15 residues. The V gene's germline CDR1 is SNHLY and CDR2 FYNNEI. The CDR3 sequence is CASSLTGSANEKLFF. The CDR3 nucleotides are TGTGCCAGCAGTCTTACAGGGAGTGCTAATGAAAAACTGTTTTTT. Full variable domain (remainder filled in from reference TRBV2 and TRBJ1-4): EPEVTQTPSHQVTQMGQEVILRCVPISNHLYFYWYRQILGQKVEFLVSFYNNEISEKSEIFDDQFSVERPDGSNFTLKIRSTKLEDSAMYFCASSLTGSANEKLFFGSGTQLSVL.

This rearrangement joins TRBV4-1 to TRBJ1-4, with D perhaps TRBD1 (5 bases). Germline V CDR1 and CDR2: MGHRA, YSYEKL. V shed 5 bases and J shed 7 bases, with 17 bases lying between them. The CDR3 totals 15 residues. The CDR3 DNA follows: TGCGCCAGCAGCTTCCCGGGACGGGCGCTTGAAAAACTGTTTTTT. It yields the protein CASSFPGRALEKLFF.

The V gene is TRBV11-2, the J gene TRBJ2-7; 9 bases line up with TRBD2. CDR1 is SGHAT and CDR2 is FQNNGV in the germline V gene. The CDR3 totals 14 residues. V shed 5 bases and J 3 bases; nucleotides not matched to a gene: 5. For the CDR3, the DNA is TGTGCCAGCAGCCCTAGCGGGGTAAACTACGAGCAGTACTTC. Protein sequence: CASSPSGVNYEQYF.

This clone was seen just once. The chain recombines TRBV10-2 with TRBJ2-1, with TRBD1 matching 8 bases. V lost 5 bases to trimming and J lost 5 bases; unmatched junction nucleotides: 8. This CDR3 contains 15 residues. The V gene's germline CDR1 is WSHSY and CDR2 SAAADI. CDR3 in DNA: TGCGCCAGCAGTTGGACAGGGAGCGTAAACAATGAGCAGTTCTTC. Its translation is CASSWTGSVNNEQFF.

The rearrangement links TRBV9 to TRBJ1-4, with D perhaps TRBD1 (6 bases). CDR1 SGDLS and CDR2 YYNGEE come from the germline V gene. With 0 bases removed from V and 2 bases from J, the gap between germline ends came to 8 bases. CDR3 length: 15 residues. DNA of the CDR3: TGTGCCAGCAGCGTAGCTAGGGGGACTAATGAAAAACTGTTTTTT. Its translation is CASSVARGTNEKLFF.